These 15 T cell receptor beta chains were all obtained from the same sample, sequenced in a study of T-cell reconstitution after alpha-beta-depleted transplantation in children. A library of TCRbeta sequences, prepared with unique molecular identifiers, was generated. TCRdb recomputed calls from the PCR reads with MiXCR, one row per CDR3 protein. The sample carries 500,000 or so distinct CDR3 sequences, 11% recorded once. The starting material was PBMCs, mostly from graft donor cells, obtained 180 days after TCRalphabeta/CD19-depleted stem cell transplant. Receptors were obtained from a female patient between 2 and 15 years old who had a stem cell transplant for aplastic anemia, so the T cells may come from the graft donor.

This clonotype was detected only a few times. The chain couples TRBV7-2 to TRBJ1-2; 9 bases match TRBD1. V lost 2 bases, J lost 4 bases, and 2 bases stayed unmatched. The CDR3 covers 14 residues. In germline, CDR1 is SGHTA, CDR2 FQGNSA. The CDR3 coding sequence is TGTGCCAGCAGCTTACTACAGGGGGCCTATGGCTACACCTTC. Protein: CASSLLQGAYGYTF.

Turning to this clonotype: Germline is not matched at one junction end, which may reflect a read error. V is TRBV5-6 and J is TRBJ2-1; 9 bases match TRBD1. CDR3 length equals 12 residues. CDR1 is SGHDT, CDR2 YYEEEE, per germline. The CDR3 coding sequence is TGTGCCAGCAGCCGGGGACAGGGCTTTAGGGTCTTC. It specifies CASSRGQGFRVF. The entire variable domain, with the rest obtained from reference TRBV5-6 and TRBJ2-1, is as follows: DAGVTQSPTHLIKTRGQQVTLRCSPKSGHDTVSWYQQALGQGPQFIFQYYEEEERQRGNFPDRFSGHQFPNYSSELNVNALLLGDSALYLCASSRGQGFRVFGPGTRLTVL.

This clonotype has just a few counts. This chain connects TRBV5-6 to TRBJ2-7, with D possibly matching TRBD2 (6 bases). CDR3 length: 15 residues. V was clipped by 4 bases and J by 5 bases, with 19 bases between them. Germline CDR1 is SGHDT and CDR2 is YYEEEE. CDR3 amino acids: CASSSGGRNLDEQYV. The CDR3 DNA follows: TGTGCCAGCAGCAGCGGAGGGCGGAACTTGGACGAGCAGTACGTC.

This clonotype was counted between two and nine times. The CDR3 sequence is CASSQRDPVWEQYF. CDR3 coding DNA: TGTGCCAGCAGTCAACGGGACCCCGTTTGGGAGCAGTACTTC. The V gene is TRBV28, the J gene TRBJ2-7; D possibly uses TRBD1 or TRBD2 (5 bases each). CDR3 length: 14 amino acids. Germline V gives CDR1 MDHEN, CDR2 SYDVKM. Trimming took 5 bases from V and 7 from J, leaving 18 bases between them.

In this sample, this clonotype turned up a few times. The genes are TRBV28 and TRBJ2-1, with 10 bases fitting TRBD2. The V gene end was trimmed by 10 bases and the J gene end by 2 bases; junction bases not matched to a gene: 8. Germline V lookup: CDR1 MDHEN, CDR2 SYDVKM. This CDR3 contains 15 residues. The CDR3 nucleotides are TGTGCCACCACCGCTAGCGGGGGACCCTACAATGAGCAGTTCTTC. Residues: CATTASGGPYNEQFF.

This clonotype came up a few times. The chain uses TRBV5-5 and TRBJ2-3; TRBD2 matches at 13 bases. Germline loops: CDR1 SGHKS, CDR2 YYEKEE (reference sequence). Trimming at V came to 4 bases and at J to 6 bases, leaving 8 bases not matched to a gene. The CDR3 totals 16 residues. CDR3 sequence reads: CASSGLAGVEGDTQYF. In DNA, the CDR3 is TGTGCCAGCAGCGGACTAGCGGGAGTCGAGGGGGATACGCAGTATTTT. Full variable domain (rest looked up from reference TRBV5-5 and TRBJ2-3): DAGVTQSPTHLIKTRGQQVTLRCSPISGHKSVSWYQQVLGQGPQFIFQYYEKEERGRGNFPDRFSARQFPNYSSELNVNALLLGDSALYLCASSGLAGVEGDTQYFGPGTRLTVL.

This clonotype was recorded at least ten times. V gene TRBV7-2 combines with J gene TRBJ1-2; D call uncertain. V shed 3 bases and J shed 4 bases, with 9 bases lying between them. This CDR3 is 13 amino acids long. Germline CDR1 reads SGHTA; CDR2 reads FQGNSA. CDR3 loop: CASSLGGTYGYTF. DNA for the CDR3: TGTGCCAGCAGCTTGGGTGGAACCTATGGCTACACCTTC.

This clonotype was seen many times. The chain uses TRBV30 and TRBJ1-4; D is undetermined. Between the trimmed V and J ends, which lost 0 bases and 5 bases, there was a span of 10 bases. Germline V gene lookup returns CDR1 GTSNPN and CDR2 SVGIG (reference sequence). This CDR3 has 14 amino acids. The CDR3: CAWSVNSPNEKLFF. In nucleotides, the CDR3 is TGTGCCTGGAGTGTAAACTCACCGAATGAAAAACTGTTTTTT.

This clonotype was observed at least ten times. The rearrangement joins TRBV21-1 to TRBJ2-5; the tabulated D call, TRBD2, remains unverified against the DNA. TRBV21-1 constitutes a pseudogene. The CDR3 has 18 amino acids. The CDR3 loop is CASTLERLAGAGSETQYF. The CDR3 DNA reads TGTGCCAGCACCCTGGAGAGGCTAGCGGGGGCTGGTTCGGAGACCCAGTACTTC.

There are a few counts of this clonotype. The gene calls are TRBV15 and TRBJ2-1; D is perhaps TRBD2 (6 bases). Trimming pared 9 bases from V and 5 bases from J, leaving 23 bases between. Germline V gene data show CDR1 as LNHNV and CDR2 as YYDKDF (reference sequence). The CDR3 covers 16 residues. CDR3 region: CATGTPSVVFHNEQFF. As DNA, the CDR3 is TGTGCCACAGGGACGCCTAGCGTAGTCTTCCACAATGAGCAGTTCTTC.

At least ten counts were recorded for this clonotype. An end of the junction differs from the germline gene, which may be a read error. The chain recombines TRBV6-5 with TRBJ1-2; 7 bases are a match to TRBD1. The germline gives CDR1 MNHEY, CDR2 SVGAGI. The CDR3 is 14 amino acids. The CDR3 spells CASSYSTGDYGYTF. The CDR3 DNA reads TGCGCCAGCAGCTACTCAACAGGGGACTATGGCTACACCTTC.

For this clonotype: A much larger clone differs by one base, so this may be a read error. The chain uses TRBV4-2 and TRBJ2-7; TRBD2 matches 7 bases. Germline V lookup: CDR1 LGHNA, CDR2 YNFKEQ. The length of the CDR3 is 14 residues. CDR3 sequence (DNA): TGTGCCAGCAGCCCCTTTGCGGGAGAATACGAGCGGTACTTC. Protein product: CASSPFAGEYERYF.

This rearrangement joins TRBV21-1 to TRBJ2-7; the table's TRBD2 call for D was not verified on the DNA. TRBV21-1 is a recognized pseudogene. The CDR3 loop spans 16 amino acids. The CDR3 sequence: CARTSGGHLTTCEQYF. For the CDR3, the DNA is TGTGCCAGAACTAGCGGGGGACACTTAACAACTTGTGAGCAGTACTTC.

This clonotype was found a few times. V gene TRBV6-5 combines with J gene TRBJ1-6, with no clear D. The CDR3 is 15 amino acids. The germline V gene has CDR1 MNHEY and CDR2 SVGAGI. V lost 0 bases to trimming and J lost 8 bases, with 11 bases between them. The CDR3 coding sequence is TGTGCCAGCAGTTACTCTGTCAGAGGGTATTCACCCCTCCACTTT. Its translation: CASSYSVRGYSPLHF.

This clonotype was found many times. The gene calls are TRBV7-9 and TRBJ2-5; D is unclear. The CDR3 has 13 residues. V lost 7 bases and J 5 bases, leaving 14 bases between the germline ends. Per germline, CDR1 SEHNR and CDR2 FQNEAQ (reference sequence). In DNA, the CDR3 is TGTGCCAGCAACCTTCTACTGGGGGAGACCCAGTACTTC. This codes for CASNLLLGETQYF.